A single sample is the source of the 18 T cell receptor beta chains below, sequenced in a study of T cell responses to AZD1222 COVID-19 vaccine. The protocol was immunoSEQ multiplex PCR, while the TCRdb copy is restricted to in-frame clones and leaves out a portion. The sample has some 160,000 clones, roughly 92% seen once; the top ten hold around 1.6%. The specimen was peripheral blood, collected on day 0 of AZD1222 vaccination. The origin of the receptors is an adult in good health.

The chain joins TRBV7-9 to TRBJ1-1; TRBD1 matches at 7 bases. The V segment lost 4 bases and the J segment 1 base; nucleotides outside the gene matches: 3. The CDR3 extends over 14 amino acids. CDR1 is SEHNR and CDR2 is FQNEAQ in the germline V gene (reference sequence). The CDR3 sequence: CASSYRGANTEAFF. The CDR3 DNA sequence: TGTGCCAGCAGCTACAGGGGTGCGAACACTGAAGCTTTCTTT.

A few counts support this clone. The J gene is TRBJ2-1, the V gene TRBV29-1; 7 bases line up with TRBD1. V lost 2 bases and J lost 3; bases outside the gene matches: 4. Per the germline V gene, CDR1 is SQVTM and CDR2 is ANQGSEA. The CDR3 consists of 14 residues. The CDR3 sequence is CSVESGTVYNEQFF. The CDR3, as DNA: TGCAGCGTTGAATCCGGGACAGTCTACAATGAGCAGTTCTTC.

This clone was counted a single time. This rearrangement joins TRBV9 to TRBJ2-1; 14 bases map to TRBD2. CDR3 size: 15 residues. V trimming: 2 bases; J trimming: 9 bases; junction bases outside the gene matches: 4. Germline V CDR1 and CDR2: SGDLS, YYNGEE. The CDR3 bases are TGTGCCAGCAGCGTGGGACTAGCGGGAGCACGTGAGCAGTTCTTC. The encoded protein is CASSVGLAGAREQFF.

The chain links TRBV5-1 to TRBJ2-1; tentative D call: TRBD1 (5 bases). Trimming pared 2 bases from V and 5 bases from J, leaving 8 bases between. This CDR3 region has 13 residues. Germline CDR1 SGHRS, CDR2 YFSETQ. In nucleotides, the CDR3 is TGCGCCAGCAGCTTATGGACAAACAATGAGCAGTTCTTC. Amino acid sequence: CASSLWTNNEQFF.

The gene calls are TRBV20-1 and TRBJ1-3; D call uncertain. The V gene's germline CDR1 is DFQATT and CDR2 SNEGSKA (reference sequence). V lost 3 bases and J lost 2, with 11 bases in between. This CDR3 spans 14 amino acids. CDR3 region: CSASRGTPGNTIYF. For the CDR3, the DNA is TGCAGTGCTAGTCGGGGAACTCCTGGAAACACCATATATTTT.

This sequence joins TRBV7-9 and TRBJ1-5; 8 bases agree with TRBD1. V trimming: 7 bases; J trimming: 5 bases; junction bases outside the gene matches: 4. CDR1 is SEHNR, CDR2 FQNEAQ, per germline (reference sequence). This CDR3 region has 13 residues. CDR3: CASTMGQDQPQHF. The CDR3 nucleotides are TGTGCCAGCACCATGGGACAGGATCAGCCCCAGCATTTT.

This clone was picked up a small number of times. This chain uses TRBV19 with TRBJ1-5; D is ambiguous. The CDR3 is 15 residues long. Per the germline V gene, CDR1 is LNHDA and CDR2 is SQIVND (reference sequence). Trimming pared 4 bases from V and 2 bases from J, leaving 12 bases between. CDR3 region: CASSTPSTRNQPQHF. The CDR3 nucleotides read TGTGCCAGTAGTACCCCCTCAACACGCAATCAGCCCCAGCATTTT.

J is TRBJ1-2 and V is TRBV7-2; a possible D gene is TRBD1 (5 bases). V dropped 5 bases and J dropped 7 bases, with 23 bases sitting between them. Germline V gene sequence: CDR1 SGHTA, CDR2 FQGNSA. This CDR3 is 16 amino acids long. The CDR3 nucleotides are TGTGCCAGCAGCCCTGGGGGGAGGGGTGGTATAGCTGGCTACACCTTC. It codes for CASSPGGRGGIAGYTF.

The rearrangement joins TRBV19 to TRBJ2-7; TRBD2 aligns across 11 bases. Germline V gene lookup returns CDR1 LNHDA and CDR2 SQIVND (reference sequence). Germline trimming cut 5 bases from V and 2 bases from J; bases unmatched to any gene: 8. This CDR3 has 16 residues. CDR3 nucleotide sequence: TGTGCCAGTAGTCTGAGGACTAGCGGGTCTGCCTACGAGCAGTACTTC. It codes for CASSLRTSGSAYEQYF.

CDR3 in amino acids: CASSPQGRANEKLFF. CDR3 nucleotides: TGTGCCAGCAGCCCTCAGGGAAGGGCTAATGAAAAACTGTTTTTT. The rearrangement links TRBV9 to TRBJ1-4; possibly TRBD1 for D (5 bases). This CDR3 has 15 residues. From germline, CDR1 is SGDLS and CDR2 YYNGEE. V gave up 4 bases and J gave up 3 bases, with 13 bases separating them.

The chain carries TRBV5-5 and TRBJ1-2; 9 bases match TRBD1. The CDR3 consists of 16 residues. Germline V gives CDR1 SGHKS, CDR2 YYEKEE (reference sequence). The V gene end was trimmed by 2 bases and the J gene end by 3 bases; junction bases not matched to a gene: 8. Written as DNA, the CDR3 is TGTGCCAGCAGCTTAGTTCGGGACAGGGCGTACTATGGCTACACCTTC. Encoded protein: CASSLVRDRAYYGYTF. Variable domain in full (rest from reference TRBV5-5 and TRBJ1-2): DAGVTQSPTHLIKTRGQQVTLRCSPISGHKSVSWYQQVLGQGPQFIFQYYEKEERGRGNFPDRFSARQFPNYSSELNVNALLLGDSALYLCASSLVRDRAYYGYTFGSGTRLTVV.

In DNA, the CDR3 is TGTGCCAGTAGTATCTCTGGGGCGGTGAACACTGAAGCTTTCTTT. It yields the protein CASSISGAVNTEAFF. The chain is built from TRBV19 and TRBJ1-1, with D possibly being TRBD1 (5 bases). V lost 3 bases, J lost 0 bases, and 11 bases lay in between. The CDR3 has 15 residues. Germline V gene lookup returns CDR1 LNHDA and CDR2 SQIVND (reference sequence).

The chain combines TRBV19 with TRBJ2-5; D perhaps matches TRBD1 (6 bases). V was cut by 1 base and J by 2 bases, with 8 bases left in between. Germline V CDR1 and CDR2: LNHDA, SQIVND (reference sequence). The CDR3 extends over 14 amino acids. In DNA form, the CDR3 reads TGTGCCAGTAGTATAGGGACAGCGCAAGAGACCCAGTACTTC. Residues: CASSIGTAQETQYF.

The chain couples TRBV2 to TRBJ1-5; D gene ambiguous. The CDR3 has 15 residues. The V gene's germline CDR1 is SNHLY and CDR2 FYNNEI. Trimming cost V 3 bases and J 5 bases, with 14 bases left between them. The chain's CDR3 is CASSDMRLTDQPQHF. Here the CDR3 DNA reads TGTGCCAGCAGTGATATGAGACTCACCGATCAGCCCCAGCATTTT.

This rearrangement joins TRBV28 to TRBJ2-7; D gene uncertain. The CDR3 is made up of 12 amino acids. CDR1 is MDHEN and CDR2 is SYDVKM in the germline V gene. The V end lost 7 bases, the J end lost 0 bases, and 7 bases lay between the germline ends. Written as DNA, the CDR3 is TGTGCCAGCACCTCTAGCTCCTACGAGCAGTACTTC. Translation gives CASTSSSYEQYF.

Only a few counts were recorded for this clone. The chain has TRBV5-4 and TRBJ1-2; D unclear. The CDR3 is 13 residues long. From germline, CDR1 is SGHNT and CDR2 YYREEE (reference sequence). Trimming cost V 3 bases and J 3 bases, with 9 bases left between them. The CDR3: CASSSVMDYGYTF. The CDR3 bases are TGTGCCAGCAGCTCAGTCATGGACTATGGCTACACCTTC.

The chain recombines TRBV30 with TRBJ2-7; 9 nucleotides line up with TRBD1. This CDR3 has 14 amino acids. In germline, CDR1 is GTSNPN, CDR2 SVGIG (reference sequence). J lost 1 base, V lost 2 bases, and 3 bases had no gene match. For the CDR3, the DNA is TGTGCCTGGAGTACCGGGACAGGGTCCTACGAGCAGTACTTC. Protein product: CAWSTGTGSYEQYF.

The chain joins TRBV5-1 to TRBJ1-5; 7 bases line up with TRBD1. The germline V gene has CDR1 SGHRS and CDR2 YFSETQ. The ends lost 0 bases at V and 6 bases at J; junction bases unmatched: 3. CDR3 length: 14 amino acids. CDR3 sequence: CASSLVGGSQPQHF. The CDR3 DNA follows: TGCGCCAGCAGCTTGGTAGGGGGCAGTCAGCCCCAGCATTTT.